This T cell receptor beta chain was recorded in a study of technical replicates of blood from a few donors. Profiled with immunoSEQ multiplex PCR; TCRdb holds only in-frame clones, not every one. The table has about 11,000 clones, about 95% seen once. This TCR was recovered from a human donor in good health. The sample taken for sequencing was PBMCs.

The chain's CDR3 is CASSVAAGHSYEQYF. CDR3 in DNA: TGTGCCAGCAGCGTAGCGGCAGGTCACTCCTACGAGCAGTACTTC. This chain joins TRBV9 and TRBJ2-7; D uncertain. The germline V gene has CDR1 SGDLS and CDR2 YYNGEE. CDR3 length equals 15 residues. Trimming cost V 0 bases and J 0 bases, with 10 bases left between them.